This T cell receptor (beta chain) was retrieved from a study of blood T cell repertoires in COVID-19. The V and J ends lost 6 bases and 5 bases respectively, with 20 bases between them. Germline CDR1 ENHRY, CDR2 SYGVKD. The CDR3 loop spans 17 amino acids. Sequencing was performed with immunoSEQ multiplex PCR; in TCRdb, only in-frame clones are kept and a portion is missing. The data show about 86,000 clones, approximately 80% seen once. Sequenced: peripheral blood. V and J are TRBV10-3 and TRBJ1-6, with a weak D call TRBD1 (6 bases). The clonotype originates from a man aged 65 to 79 with acute or convalescent COVID-19. CDR3 in amino acids: CAISEVGGGHHNSPLHF. The CDR3 DNA reads TGTGCCATCAGCGAGGTGGGCGGGGGGCATCATAATTCACCCCTCCACTTT.